Only a few counts were recorded for the clone carrying this T cell receptor (beta chain). Antigen: not known. CDR1 SGDLS and CDR2 YYNGEE come from the germline V gene. This CDR3 spans 16 amino acids. V was shortened by 4 bases and J by 3 bases, with 17 bases between the two germline ends. One entry per CDR3 protein results from TCRdb running MiXCR on the 5' RACE reads. The sample holds about 270,000 distinct CDR3 sequences, more than 25% seen once. The sample belongs to a study of CD8 T cells in ankylosing spondylitis. General observations from the study: Some motif variants were previously reported in reactive arthritis synovial fluid and blood. Reportedly, significant enrichment of disease-linked clones occurred in matched ankylosing spondylitis synovial fluid.

The sequenced sample consisted of blood, either unsorted or a sorted T cell fraction (not recorded which). The TCR sequence derives from a male donor with ankylosing spondylitis or in good health (not recorded which). The chain couples TRBV9 to TRBJ2-1; maybe TRBD2 (6 bases). CDR3 region: CASSPGLSDLYNEQFF. In DNA form, the CDR3 reads TGTGCCAGCAGCCCAGGACTATCAGACCTCTACAATGAGCAGTTCTTC.